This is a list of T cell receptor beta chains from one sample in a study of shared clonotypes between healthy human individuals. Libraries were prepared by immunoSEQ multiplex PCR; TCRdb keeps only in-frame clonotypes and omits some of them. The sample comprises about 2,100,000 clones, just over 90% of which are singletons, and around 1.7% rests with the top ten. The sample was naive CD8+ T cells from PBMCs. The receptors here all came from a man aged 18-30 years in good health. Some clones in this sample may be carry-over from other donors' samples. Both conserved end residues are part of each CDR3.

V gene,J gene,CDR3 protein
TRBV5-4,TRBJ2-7,CASSLRDEQYF
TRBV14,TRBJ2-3,CASSPLGASTDTQYF
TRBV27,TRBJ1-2,CASSLSQNYGYTF
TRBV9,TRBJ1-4,CASSVEAGVSEKLFF
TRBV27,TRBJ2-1,CASSPLLGLRYNEQFF
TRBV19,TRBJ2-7,CASSIEAGASYEQYF
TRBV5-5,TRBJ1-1,CASRLLGQMNTEAFF
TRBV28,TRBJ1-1,CASSFSLEAFF
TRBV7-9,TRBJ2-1,CASENNEQFF
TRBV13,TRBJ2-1,CASSPDNEQFF
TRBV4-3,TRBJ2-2,CASSQDRSNTGELFF
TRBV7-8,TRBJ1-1,CASSSGRDTEAFF
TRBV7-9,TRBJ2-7,CASSSGPSYEQYF
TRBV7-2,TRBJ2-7,CASSLGRLEVSSYEQYF
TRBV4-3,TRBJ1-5,CASSQDPGQGQPQHF
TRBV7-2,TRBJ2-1,CASSPVTRPSYNEQFF
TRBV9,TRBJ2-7,CASSPGDTYEQYF
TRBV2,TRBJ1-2,CAIGQAVYGYTF
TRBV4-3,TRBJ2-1,CASSQGTSVTTVEQFF
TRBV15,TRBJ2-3,CATSRYRLASTDTQYF
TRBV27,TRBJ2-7,CASSLGFGGTYEQYF
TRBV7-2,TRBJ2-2,CASSIFKNTGELFF
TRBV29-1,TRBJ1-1,CSVRRGTEAFF
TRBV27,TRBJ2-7,CASSLGPRYEQYF
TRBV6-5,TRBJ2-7,CASSYLGQGNNEQYF
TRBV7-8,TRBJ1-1,CASSLAVRNTEAFF
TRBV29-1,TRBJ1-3,CSVAGDSSGNTIYF
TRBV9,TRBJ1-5,CASSAGTSNQPQHF
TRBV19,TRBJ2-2,CASSTIPGQGTGELFF
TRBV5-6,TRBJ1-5,CASSLASRPPQHF
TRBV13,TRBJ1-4,CASSQSSGRDPGKLFF
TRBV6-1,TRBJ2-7,CASSQGGESYEQYF
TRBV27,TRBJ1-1,CASSMLIGGVDTEAFF
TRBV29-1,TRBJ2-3,CSLVGPFGTSTDTQYF
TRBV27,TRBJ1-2,CASSLTLNYGYTF
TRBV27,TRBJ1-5,CASSPTRGGYQPQHF
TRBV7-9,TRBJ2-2,CASSFSETGELFF
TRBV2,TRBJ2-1,CASSEAKTSGYNEQFF
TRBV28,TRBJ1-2,CASSWVGGYTF
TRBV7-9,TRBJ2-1,CASSLAGATYNEQFF
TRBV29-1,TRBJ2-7,CSVSGGPYEQYF
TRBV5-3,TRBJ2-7,CARSWTGGRGEQYF
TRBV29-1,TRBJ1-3,CSVVSTGNTIYF
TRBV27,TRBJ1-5,CASSLWEGNQPQHF
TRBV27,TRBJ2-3,CASSLSPGWGTDTQYF
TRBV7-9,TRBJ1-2,CASSSGVGYGYTF
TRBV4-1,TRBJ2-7,CASSQDSSIYEQYF
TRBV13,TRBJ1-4,CASYSSEEEKLFF
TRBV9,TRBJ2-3,CASSVRVGVDTQYF
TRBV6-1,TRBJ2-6,CASSERPTGANVLTF
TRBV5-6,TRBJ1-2,CASSLGTGPYGYTF
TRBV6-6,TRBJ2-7,CASRRQVPPYEQYF
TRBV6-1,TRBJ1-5,CALGGWSGNQPQHF
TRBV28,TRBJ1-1,CASTQQSPQGANTEAFF
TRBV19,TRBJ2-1,CASSVGLYNEQFF